The 24 T cell receptor beta chains listed next were all sequenced from one sample in a study of human T cells and chemical hapten exposure. MiXCR was run by TCRdb on the RACE reads, yielding one entry per CDR3 protein. The sample lists some 50,000 distinct CDR3 sequences, about 4.5% seen once, with approximately 6.3% in the top ten. As to time point: healthy volunteer bleed at 2 weeks. The total RNA was obtained from whole blood that was not fractionated. Sequencing was carried out using whole blood. The receptors stem from a human donor in good health. Some clones in this sample may be carry-over from other donors' samples.

This clonotype showed up many times. The CDR3 spells CASSLNNQPQHF. In DNA form, the CDR3 reads TGTGCCAGCAGCTTAAACAATCAGCCCCAGCATTTT. J is TRBJ1-5 and V is TRBV7-2, with D unclear. The CDR3 contains 12 residues. Germline-derived CDR1 and CDR2 are SGHTA and FQGNSA. V was shortened by 2 bases and J by 3 bases, with 2 bases between the two germline ends.

In its sample, this clonotype was seen many times. In DNA form, the CDR3 reads TGTGCCAGCTGGGACAGGGGCCTGTGGGAGCAGTACTTC. It is translated as CASWDRGLWEQYF. The V gene is TRBV6-1, the J gene TRBJ2-7; 10 nucleotides agree with TRBD1. This CDR3 has 13 amino acids. Germline assignment: CDR1 MNHNS and CDR2 SASEGT. Unmatched junction bases numbered 8, after V lost 8 bases and J lost 7 bases.

The CDR3 here is CASSSQAPMSSYNSPLHF. The CDR3 nucleotides read TGTGCCAGCAGCTCTCAGGCGCCGATGAGCTCCTATAATTCACCCCTCCACTTT. The chain carries TRBV7-6 and TRBJ1-6; D is uncertain. This CDR3 spans 18 amino acids. Trimming removed 4 bases at V and 0 bases at J, with 16 bases between. Germline V lookup: CDR1 SGHVS, CDR2 FNYEAQ.

The sample holds many counts of this clonotype. The chain couples TRBV3-1 to TRBJ2-3; 7 bases are shared with TRBD2. The trim removed 0 bases at V and 2 bases at J, leaving 5 bases unmatched. This CDR3 has 16 amino acids. Per the germline V gene, CDR1 is LGHDT and CDR2 is YNNKEL (reference sequence). The CDR3 coding sequence is TGTGCCAGCAGCCAAGATCGTGGGAGGGCCACAGATACGCAGTATTTT. Translated, it gives CASSQDRGRATDTQYF.

This clonotype was found a few times. The chain has TRBV5-1 and TRBJ2-1; D ambiguous. Looked up from germline, CDR1 is SGHRS and CDR2 is YFSETQ. With 0 bases removed from V and 4 bases from J, the gap between germline ends came to 26 bases. CDR3 length: 20 amino acids. The CDR3 region has the DNA TGCGCCAGCAGCTTGGGGCTGGCGGACGCCTCATTCTCCCGATACAATGAGCAGTTCTTC. Translated, it gives CASSLGLADASFSRYNEQFF.

J is TRBJ2-3 and V is TRBV6-2 or TRBV6-3; D is ambiguous. Germline CDR1 and CDR2: MNHEY and SVGEGT. The germline V and J ends were trimmed by 0 bases and 2 bases, with 9 bases remaining between them. The CDR3 runs to 15 residues. This chain's CDR3 is CASSYSLGSTDTQYF. CDR3 nucleotide sequence: TGTGCCAGCAGTTACTCGCTCGGCTCCACAGATACGCAGTATTTT.

This clonotype has at least ten counts. The chain couples TRBV4-2 to TRBJ2-7; tentatively, D is TRBD2 (6 bases). This CDR3 has 14 amino acids. Germline CDR1 is LGHNA and CDR2 is YNFKEQ. Between the trimmed V and J ends, which lost 4 bases and 0 bases, there was a span of 10 bases. The CDR3 region is CASSPGTVSYEQYF. CDR3 sequence (DNA): TGTGCCAGCAGCCCCGGGACTGTCTCCTACGAGCAGTACTTC.

At least ten counts were recorded for this clonotype. V and J are TRBV15 and TRBJ1-2, with D possibly being TRBD1 (5 bases). CDR1 and CDR2 from the germline V gene are LNHNV and YYDKDF (reference sequence). The CDR3 is made up of 15 amino acids. Trimming pared 3 bases from V and 8 bases from J, leaving 19 bases between. The CDR3 bases are TGTGCCACCAGCAGGGGACGGACTTTTGGATCCGGCTACACCTTC. Translation: CATSRGRTFGSGYTF.

This clonotype was observed at least ten times. The V gene is TRBV6-2 or TRBV6-3, the J gene TRBJ1-2; 7 bases match TRBD1. After removal of 6 bases from V and 4 bases from J, the junction contained 5 bases not matched to a gene. The V gene's germline CDR1 is MNHEY and CDR2 SVGEGT. This CDR3 has 13 amino acids. For the CDR3, the DNA is TGTGCCAGCAGCCGACAGGGAAGCTATGGCTACACCTTC. It translates to CASSRQGSYGYTF.

A word on this clonotype: A clone one base away is much larger, so this may be a read error. CDR3 amino acids: CSVRDSSYEQYF. CDR3 sequence (DNA): TGCAGCGTCCGGGACAGTTCCTACGAGCAGTACTTC. The chain joins TRBV29-1 to TRBJ2-7, with 7 bases identical to TRBD1. CDR3 size: 12 residues. J gave up 1 base and V 6 bases, and 3 bases lay outside the gene matches. The germline V gene has CDR1 SQVTM and CDR2 ANQGSEA.

The CDR3: CASRGRLEGYTF. The DNA of the CDR3 is TGCGCCAGCAGGGGCCGTTTGGAGGGCTACACCTTC. The chain is built from TRBV4-1 and TRBJ1-2; D unclear. Trimming cost V 6 bases and J 8 bases, with 13 bases left between them. CDR1 and CDR2 (germline): MGHRA, YSYEKL. The CDR3 totals 12 residues.

This clonotype has ten or more counts. This sequence joins TRBV4-2 and TRBJ2-3; TRBD2 agrees at 11 bases. Losses at the gene ends were 0 bases for V and 2 bases for J; bases not matched to a gene: 10. CDR3 length: 19 residues. Germline values: CDR1 LGHNA, CDR2 YNFKEQ. In DNA form, the CDR3 reads TGTGCCAGCAGCCAAGATTTCCTTCGGACTAGCGGGTACACAGATACGCAGTATTTT. Encoded protein: CASSQDFLRTSGYTDTQYF.

This clonotype has ten or more counts. The rearrangement joins TRBV30 to TRBJ1-1; perhaps TRBD1 as D (6 bases). With 3 bases removed from V and 3 bases from J, the gap between germline ends came to 8 bases. Looked up from germline, CDR1 is GTSNPN and CDR2 is SVGIG (reference sequence). This CDR3 has 12 amino acids. This CDR3 reads CAWRGGYTEAFF. CDR3 in DNA: TGTGCCTGGAGAGGGGGGTACACTGAAGCTTTCTTT.

This rearrangement joins TRBV7-2 to TRBJ1-2, with 8 positions matching TRBD1. This CDR3 spans 15 amino acids. After removal of 4 bases from V and 7 bases from J, the junction contained 11 bases not matched to a gene. Germline CDR1 is SGHTA and CDR2 is FQGNSA. The CDR3 sequence: CASSSQSQGVAGYTF. The CDR3 coding sequence is TGTGCCAGCAGCTCCCAATCACAGGGGGTCGCTGGCTACACCTTC.

The sample holds many counts of this clonotype. The gene calls are TRBV9 and TRBJ1-5; unclear D gene. The V gene lost 0 bases and the J gene lost 6 bases, with 7 bases spanning the gap. This CDR3 comprises 13 residues. CDR1 is SGDLS and CDR2 is YYNGEE in the germline V gene. Here the CDR3 DNA reads TGTGCCAGCAGCGTAGGAGGAATTCAGCCCCAGCATTTT. This translates into CASSVGGIQPQHF.

In this sample, this clonotype turned up many times. The chain uses TRBV6-2 or TRBV6-3 and TRBJ1-5, with a weak D call TRBD1 (6 bases). The CDR3 consists of 18 residues. CDR1 is MNHEY and CDR2 is SVGEGT in the germline V gene. The ends were cut back, 5 bases at V and 5 bases at J, with 25 bases in the middle. The DNA for the CDR3 is TGTGCCAGCAGTCTCAAACCCGGGACATCCATCGGCTATCAGCCCCAGCATTTT. Its translation: CASSLKPGTSIGYQPQHF.

This clonotype has a count of ten or more. The V and J genes are TRBV29-1 and TRBJ1-5; D gene uncertain. The V end lost 6 bases, the J end lost 6 bases, and 18 bases lay between the germline ends. The germline CDR1 and CDR2 sequences are SQVTM and ANQGSEA. This CDR3 spans 14 amino acids. This CDR3 reads CSVVQDPSGQPQHF. DNA of the CDR3: TGCAGCGTAGTCCAGGACCCTTCGGGTCAGCCCCAGCATTTT.

CDR3 residues: CASSQPTGSPNSGANVLTF. The CDR3 DNA reads TGCGCCAGCAGTCAACCGACAGGCTCCCCCAACTCTGGGGCCAACGTCCTGACTTTC. The chain carries TRBV23-1 and TRBJ2-6; TRBD1 might be the D (6 bases). TRBV23-1 is an ORF, with its function uncertain. Between the trimmed V and J ends, which lost 2 bases and 0 bases, there was a span of 17 bases. The CDR3 spans 19 residues.

Many counts were recorded for this clonotype. The V and J genes are TRBV5-1 and TRBJ1-1, with D hard to call. The CDR3 is 14 amino acids. CDR1 SGHRS and CDR2 YFSETQ come from the germline V gene. V lost 4 bases to trimming and J lost 9 bases, with 19 bases between them. CDR3 in DNA: TGCGCCAGCAGCGCCGCCCTGATAAGAGGACAAGCTTTCTTT. The encoded protein is CASSAALIRGQAFF.

In its sample, this clonotype was seen many times. The V and J genes are TRBV4-1 and TRBJ2-1, with 11 bases fitting TRBD2. The V gene's germline CDR1 is MGHRA and CDR2 YSYEKL. The ends lost 5 bases at V and 7 bases at J; junction bases unmatched: 7. This CDR3 has 15 amino acids. The CDR3 spells CASSITSGSTNEQFF. DNA for the CDR3: TGCGCCAGCAGCATCACTAGCGGGAGTACGAATGAGCAGTTCTTC.

The chain links TRBV19 to TRBJ1-2; D might be TRBD1 (6 bases). Trimming cost V 6 bases and J 1 base, with 18 bases left between them. This CDR3 is built from 16 residues. Germline V gene sequence: CDR1 LNHDA, CDR2 SQIVND (reference sequence). CDR3 in DNA: TGTGCCAGTAGCTCCGGGAGGGGGAGCCTTAACTATGGCTACACCTTC. Translated, it gives CASSSGRGSLNYGYTF.

The J gene is TRBJ2-3, the V gene TRBV27; no clear D. The CDR3 has 15 residues. The germline V and J ends were trimmed by 5 bases and 2 bases, with 14 bases remaining between them. Germline CDR1 and CDR2: MNHEY and SMNVEV (reference sequence). DNA for the CDR3: TGTGCCAGCAGTCTAGGTACTTTCGCCACAGATACGCAGTATTTT. It yields the protein CASSLGTFATDTQYF.

In this sample, this clonotype turned up many times. This chain uses TRBV12-3 or TRBV12-4 with TRBJ1-5; 7 positions agree with TRBD1. Trimming at V came to 3 bases and at J to 4 bases, leaving 6 bases not matched to a gene. The CDR3 consists of 15 residues. This CDR3 is CASSFFTGENQPQHF. CDR3 DNA: TGTGCCAGCAGTTTTTTTACAGGGGAGAATCAGCCCCAGCATTTT.

The table lists this clonotype with a few counts. CDR3 bases: TGTGCCAGCTTCGGGGGCAATCAGCCCCAGCATTTT. Protein sequence: CASFGGNQPQHF. The chain recombines TRBV7-9 with TRBJ1-5, with unresolved D. Trimming pared 8 bases from V and 2 bases from J, leaving 7 bases between. The CDR3 length is 12 residues. Germline CDR1 is SEHNR and CDR2 is FQNEAQ (reference sequence).